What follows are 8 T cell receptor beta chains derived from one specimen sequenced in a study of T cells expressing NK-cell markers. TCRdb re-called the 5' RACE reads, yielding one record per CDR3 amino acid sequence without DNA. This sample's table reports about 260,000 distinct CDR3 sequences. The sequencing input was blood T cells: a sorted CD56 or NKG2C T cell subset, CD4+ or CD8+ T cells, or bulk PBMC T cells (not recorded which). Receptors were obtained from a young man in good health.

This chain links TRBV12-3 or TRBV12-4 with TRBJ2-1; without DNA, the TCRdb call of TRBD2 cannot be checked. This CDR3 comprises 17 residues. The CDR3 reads CASSLGLGLAVMDEQFF.

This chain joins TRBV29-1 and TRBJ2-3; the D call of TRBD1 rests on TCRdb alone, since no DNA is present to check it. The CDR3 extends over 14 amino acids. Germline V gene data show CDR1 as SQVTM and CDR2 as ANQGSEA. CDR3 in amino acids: CSVSPGVGTDTQYF.

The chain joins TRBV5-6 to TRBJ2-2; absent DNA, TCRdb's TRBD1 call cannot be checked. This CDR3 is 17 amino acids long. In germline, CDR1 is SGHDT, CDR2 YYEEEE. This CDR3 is CASSLVRRGARTGELFF.

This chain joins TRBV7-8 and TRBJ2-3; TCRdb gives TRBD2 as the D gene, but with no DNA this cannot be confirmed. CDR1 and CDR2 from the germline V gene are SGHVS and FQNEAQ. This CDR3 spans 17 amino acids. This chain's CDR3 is CASSPPMRGRGTDTQYF.

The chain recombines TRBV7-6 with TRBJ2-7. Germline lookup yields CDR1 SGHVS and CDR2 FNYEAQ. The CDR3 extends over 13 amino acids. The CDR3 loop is CASSRSDSYEQYF. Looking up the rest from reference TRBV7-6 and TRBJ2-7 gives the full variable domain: GAGVSQSPRYKVTKRGQDVALRCDPISGHVSLYWYRQALGQGPEFLTYFNYEAQQDKSGLPNDRFSAERPEGSISTLTIQRTEQRDSAMYRCASSRSDSYEQYFGPGTRLTVT.

The CDR3 sequence is CAWSVGTHRGYGYTF. This chain links TRBV30 with TRBJ1-2; TCRdb returns TRBD1, unconfirmable since there is no DNA. CDR3 size: 15 residues. Germline CDR1 GTSNPN, CDR2 SVGIG (reference sequence).

CDR3 amino acids: CSAIRGVGNSPLHF. The chain joins TRBV20-1 to TRBJ1-6; the TRBD1 assignment by TCRdb is unverifiable without DNA. CDR3 length: 14 amino acids. Looked up from germline, CDR1 is DFQATT and CDR2 is SNEGSKA (reference sequence).

Here the CDR3 reads CAWSRTDSNQPQHF. The V call is TRBV30, the J call TRBJ1-5; TCRdb outputs TRBD1, but without DNA this stays unchecked. In germline, CDR1 is GTSNPN, CDR2 SVGIG (reference sequence). CDR3 size: 14 residues.